Listed here is a single T cell receptor (beta chain). The antigen is undetermined. Mismatch with germline at one junction end may stem from a read error. The sample is drawn from a study of blood T cells in healthy people across ages. Study at large: About one barcoded beta molecule per two T cells came from capture by template switching. Study-level results: Naive T cell percentage strongly correlated with TCR beta diversity.

Peripheral blood samples of roughly 10 milliliters were drawn from each donor. Then a second PCR, running about 6 to 12 cycles, was carried out with a sample-barcoded 5' primer and a J-beta primer mix. TCRdb re-derived calls from the 5' RACE reads in MiXCR, one entry per CDR3 protein. This sample has around 800,000 distinct CDR3 sequences, with under 80% found just once. The CDR3 length is 14 residues. Germline CDR1 is SQVTM and CDR2 is ANQGSEA. This chain joins TRBV29-1 and TRBJ2-3; TRBD2 aligns across 8 bases. The sequence came from a man aged 30 to 45 in good health. The source material was blood. This chain's CDR3 is CCVAGRQITGTQYF. The CDR3 DNA reads as TGCTGCGTAGCGGGACGGCAGATCACAGGTACGCAGTATTTT.